The 12 T cell receptor beta chains below all came from one sample that was sequenced in a study of blood T cell repertoires in COVID-19. Profiled with immunoSEQ multiplex PCR; TCRdb holds only in-frame clones, not every one. The table shows 310,000 or so clones, with around 87% occurring only once. Sequenced: peripheral blood. The receptors shown here come from a woman aged 30 to 39 who had recovered from COVID-19.

The chain carries TRBV27 and TRBJ1-1; 8 positions agree with TRBD1. The length of the CDR3 is 14 residues. Germline V gene sequence: CDR1 MNHEY, CDR2 SMNVEV (reference sequence). Trimming removed 4 bases from V and 6 bases from J; junction bases left unmatched: 7. The CDR3 DNA is TGTGCCAGCAGTTCTCGGCAGGGGGCCTCTGAAGCTTTCTTT. It translates to CASSSRQGASEAFF.

This clone was counted only a few times. This chain links TRBV5-5 with TRBJ1-2; 7 bases agree with TRBD1. The CDR3 has 15 residues. Losses at the gene ends were 0 bases for V and 3 bases for J; bases not matched to a gene: 5. CDR1 is SGHKS, CDR2 YYEKEE, per germline (reference sequence). The CDR3: CASSLDAGQYYGYTF. The CDR3 DNA reads TGTGCCAGCAGCTTGGATGCGGGACAGTACTATGGCTACACCTTC.

V is TRBV19 and J is TRBJ1-1; 8 bases map to TRBD1. The length of the CDR3 is 14 residues. V lost 7 bases to trimming and J lost 6 bases; unmatched junction nucleotides: 10. The germline CDR1 and CDR2 sequences are LNHDA and SQIVND (reference sequence). The CDR3 DNA reads as TGTGCCAGTAACGTGGCAGGGGGCCTTCCTGAAGCTTTCTTT. This encodes CASNVAGGLPEAFF.

The chain joins TRBV28 to TRBJ2-1; no reliable D call. V shed 4 bases and J shed 0 bases, with 10 bases lying between them. Germline loops: CDR1 MDHEN, CDR2 SYDVKM. This CDR3 has 15 residues. The CDR3 is CASSSQASSYNEQFF. The CDR3 DNA reads TGTGCCAGCAGTTCTCAGGCGAGCTCCTACAATGAGCAGTTCTTC.

J is TRBJ2-7 and V is TRBV11-3, with 7 bases identical to TRBD2. CDR3 length equals 15 residues. J gave up 2 bases and V 3 bases, and 7 bases lay outside the gene matches. CDR1 and CDR2 from the germline V gene are SGHNT and YENEEA. In DNA, the CDR3 is TGTGCCAGCAGCTTGGGGGGGTCAAGGGCCTACGAGCAGTACTTC. Translating it yields CASSLGGSRAYEQYF.

V and J are TRBV12-5 and TRBJ2-3; 7 bases fit TRBD1. Germline CDR1 LGHNT, CDR2 FRNRAP. The V segment lost 5 bases and the J segment 5 bases; nucleotides outside the gene matches: 7. The CDR3 sequence is 14 residues long. The CDR3 nucleotides read TGTGCTAGTGGTCTGGGGACAGACCGAGATACGCAGTATTTT. Translating gives CASGLGTDRDTQYF. Together with reference TRBV12-5 and TRBJ2-3, the CDR3 gives the full variable domain: DARVTQTPRHKVTEMGQEVTMRCQPILGHNTVFWYRQTMMQGLELLAYFRNRAPLDDSGMPKDRFSAEMPDATLATLKIQPSEPRDSAVYFCASGLGTDRDTQYFGPGTRLTVL.

V usage is TRBV9 and J usage is TRBJ2-2; no definite D call. The CDR3 runs to 13 residues. The germline gives CDR1 SGDLS, CDR2 YYNGEE. Trimming pared 2 bases from V and 7 bases from J, leaving 9 bases between. CDR3: CASSVLGGGELFF. The DNA for the CDR3 is TGTGCCAGCAGCGTCCTCGGTGGCGGGGAGCTGTTTTTT. The complete variable domain, with remaining parts taken from reference TRBV9 and TRBJ2-2, reads DSGVTQTPKHLITATGQRVTLRCSPRSGDLSVYWYQQSLDQGLQFLIQYYNGEERAKGNILERFSAQQFPDLHSELNLSSLELGDSALYFCASSVLGGGELFFGEGSRLTVL.

The V and J genes are TRBV7-2 and TRBJ1-1; D gene uncertain. The CDR3 runs 12 residues. Germline V CDR1 and CDR2: SGHTA, FQGNSA. V lost 5 bases to trimming and J lost 6 bases, with 10 bases between them. The CDR3: CASSPLRAEAFF. As DNA, the CDR3 is TGTGCCAGCAGCCCCTTGAGGGCTGAAGCTTTCTTT.

V usage is TRBV10-3 and J usage is TRBJ1-1; possibly TRBD1 for D (6 bases). From germline, CDR1 is ENHRY and CDR2 SYGVKD. The V and J ends lost 3 bases and 8 bases respectively, with 19 bases between them. The CDR3 sequence is 15 residues long. CDR3 nucleotide sequence: TGTGCCATCAGTGAAGGGGGTGGGGGTTCTGTGGAAGCTTTCTTT. This codes for CAISEGGGGSVEAFF.

This sequence joins TRBV7-2 and TRBJ1-6, with D hard to call. CDR1 SGHTA and CDR2 FQGNSA come from the germline V gene. The CDR3 covers 14 residues. The V end lost 1 base, the J end lost 6 bases, and 7 bases lay between the germline ends. The CDR3 region has the DNA TGTGCCAGCAGCTTAGTTCAGTTTAATTCACCCCTCCACTTT. Residues: CASSLVQFNSPLHF.

The chain combines TRBV5-4 with TRBJ2-7, with TRBD2 as a possible D gene (6 bases). CDR1 and CDR2 from the germline V gene are SGHNT and YYREEE (reference sequence). Trimming removed 3 bases at V and 2 bases at J, with 15 bases between. The CDR3 runs to 15 residues. CDR3 in amino acids: CASSSRDSRPYEQYF. CDR3 coding DNA: TGTGCCAGCAGCTCCCGGGACTCCAGGCCCTACGAGCAGTACTTC.

The V call is TRBV11-2, the J call TRBJ2-1; 8 bases line up with TRBD2. CDR1 SGHAT and CDR2 FQNNGV come from the germline V gene. The CDR3 is made up of 14 amino acids. With 1 base clipped from V and 9 bases from J, the junction kept 5 bases outside the gene matches. CDR3 loop: CASSLGTSLREQFF. The DNA for the CDR3 is TGTGCCAGCAGCTTAGGGACTAGCTTGCGTGAGCAGTTCTTC. Drawing the rest from reference TRBV11-2 and TRBJ2-1, the complete variable domain is EAGVAQSPRYKIIEKRQSVAFWCNPISGHATLYWYQQILGQGPKLLIQFQNNGVVDDSQLPKDRFSAERLKGVDSTLKIQPAKLEDSAVYLCASSLGTSLREQFFGPGTRLTVL.